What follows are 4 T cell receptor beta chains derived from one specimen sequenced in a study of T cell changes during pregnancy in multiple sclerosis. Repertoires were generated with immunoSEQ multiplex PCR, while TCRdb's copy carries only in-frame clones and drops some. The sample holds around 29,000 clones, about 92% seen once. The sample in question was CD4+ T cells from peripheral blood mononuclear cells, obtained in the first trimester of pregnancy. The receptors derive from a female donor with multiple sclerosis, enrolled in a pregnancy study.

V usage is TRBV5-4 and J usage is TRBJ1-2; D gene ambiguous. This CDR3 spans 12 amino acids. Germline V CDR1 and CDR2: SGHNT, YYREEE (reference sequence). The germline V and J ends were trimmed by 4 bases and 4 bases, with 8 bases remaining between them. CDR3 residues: CASSEQTYGYTF. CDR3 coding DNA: TGTGCCAGCAGCGAACAGACCTATGGCTACACCTTC.

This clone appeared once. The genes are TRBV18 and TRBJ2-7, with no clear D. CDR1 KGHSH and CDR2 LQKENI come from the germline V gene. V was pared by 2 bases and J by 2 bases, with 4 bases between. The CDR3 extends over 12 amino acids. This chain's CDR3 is CASSPGPYEQYF. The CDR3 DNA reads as TGTGCCAGCTCACCAGGCCCCTACGAGCAGTACTTC.

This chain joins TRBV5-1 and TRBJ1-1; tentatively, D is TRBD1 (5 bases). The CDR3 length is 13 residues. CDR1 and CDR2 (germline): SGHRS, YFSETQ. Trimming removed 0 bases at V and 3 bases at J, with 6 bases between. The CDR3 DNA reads TGCGCCAGCAGCTTGGAACAGGACACTGAAGCTTTCTTT. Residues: CASSLEQDTEAFF.

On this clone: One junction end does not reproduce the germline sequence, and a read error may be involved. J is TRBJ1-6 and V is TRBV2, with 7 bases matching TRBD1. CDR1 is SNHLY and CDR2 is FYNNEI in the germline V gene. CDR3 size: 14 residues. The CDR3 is CAGRGGSTRSPLHF. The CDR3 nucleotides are TGTGCCGGCAGGGGGGGGAGTACCCGTTCACCCCTCCACTTT. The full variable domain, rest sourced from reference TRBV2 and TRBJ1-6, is EPEVTQTPSHQVTQMGQEVILRCVPISNHLYFYWYRQILGQKVEFLVSFYNNEISEKSEIFDDQFSVERPDGSNFTLKIRSTKLEDSAMYFCAGRGGSTRSPLHFGNGTRLTVT.